Sequencing of this TCR beta chain was carried out in a study of breast tumors, draining lymph nodes, adjacent tissues. Study-level results: Tumor TCR diversity was below lymph nodes but above nontumor tissue. Tumor and nontumor repertoires were significantly more similar in luminal-like than in basal-like breast cancer.

Samples came from axillary lymph nodes draining the breast cancer. One entry per CDR3 protein results from TCRdb running MiXCR on the multiplex PCR reads. The data show fewer than 300,000 distinct CDR3 sequences, roughly 32% seen once. Germline V gene data show CDR1 as SGHAT and CDR2 as FQNNGV. The CDR3 loop spans 18 amino acids. V shed 5 bases and J 6 bases; nucleotides not matched to a gene: 17. This clonotype was detected a few times. Antigen: not known. This sequence joins TRBV11-2 and TRBJ2-1; 9 bases line up with TRBD2. This clonotype was sampled from a female donor with breast cancer. Some clones in this sample may be carry-over from other donors' samples. Sequenced material: axillary lymph node tissue. The CDR3 DNA reads TGTGCCAGCAGCCCTAGGGTCGGGGGGGTAGCGGGAGCCAATGAGCAGTTCTTC. It translates to CASSPRVGGVAGANEQFF.